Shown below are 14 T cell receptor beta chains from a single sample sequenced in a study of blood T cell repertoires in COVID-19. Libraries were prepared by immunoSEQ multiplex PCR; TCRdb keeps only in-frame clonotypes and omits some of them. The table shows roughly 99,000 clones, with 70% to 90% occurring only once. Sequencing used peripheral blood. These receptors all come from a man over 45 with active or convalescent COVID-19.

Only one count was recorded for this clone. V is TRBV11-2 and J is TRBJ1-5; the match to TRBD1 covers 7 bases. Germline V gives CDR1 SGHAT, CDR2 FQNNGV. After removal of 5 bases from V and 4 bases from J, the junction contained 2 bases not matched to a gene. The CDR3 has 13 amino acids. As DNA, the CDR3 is TGTGCCAGCAGCGGGACAGTAAATCAGCCCCAGCATTTT. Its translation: CASSGTVNQPQHF.

CDR3 loop: CASSPEGAGNSPLHF. The DNA for the CDR3 is TGTGCCAGCAGCCCAGAGGGGGCGGGAAATTCACCCCTCCACTTT. The chain combines TRBV7-9 with TRBJ1-6; 7 positions match TRBD1. V lost 5 bases, J lost 7 bases, and 8 bases stayed unmatched. The germline CDR1 and CDR2 sequences are SEHNR and FQNEAQ (reference sequence). The CDR3 has 15 amino acids.

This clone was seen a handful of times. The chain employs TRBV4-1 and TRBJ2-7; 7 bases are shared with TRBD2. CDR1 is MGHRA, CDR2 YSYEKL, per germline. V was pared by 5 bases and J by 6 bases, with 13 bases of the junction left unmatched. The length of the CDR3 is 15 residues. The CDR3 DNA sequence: TGCGCCAGCAGCTTCCGGACTAGGGGAGGGCTCGAGCAGTACTTC. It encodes CASSFRTRGGLEQYF.

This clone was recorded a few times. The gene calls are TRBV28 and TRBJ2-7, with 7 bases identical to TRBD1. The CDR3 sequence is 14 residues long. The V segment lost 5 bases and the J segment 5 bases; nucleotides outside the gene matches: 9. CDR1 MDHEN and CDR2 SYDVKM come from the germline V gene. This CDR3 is CASSRQGDLNEQYF. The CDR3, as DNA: TGTGCCAGCAGTCGACAGGGTGATCTGAACGAGCAGTACTTC.

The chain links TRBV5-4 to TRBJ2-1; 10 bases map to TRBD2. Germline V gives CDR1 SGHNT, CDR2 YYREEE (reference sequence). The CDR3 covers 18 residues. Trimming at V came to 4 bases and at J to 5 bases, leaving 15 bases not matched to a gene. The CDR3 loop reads CASSISPLTSGQHNEQFF. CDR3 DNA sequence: TGTGCCAGCAGCATTTCCCCCTTGACTAGCGGGCAACACAATGAGCAGTTCTTC.

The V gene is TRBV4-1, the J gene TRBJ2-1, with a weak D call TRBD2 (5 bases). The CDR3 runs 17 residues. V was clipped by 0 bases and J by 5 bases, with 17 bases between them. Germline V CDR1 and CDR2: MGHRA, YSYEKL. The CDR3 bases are TGCGCCAGCAGCCAAGATCGGAGAACTTGGCGGGACAATGAGCAGTTCTTC. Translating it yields CASSQDRRTWRDNEQFF.

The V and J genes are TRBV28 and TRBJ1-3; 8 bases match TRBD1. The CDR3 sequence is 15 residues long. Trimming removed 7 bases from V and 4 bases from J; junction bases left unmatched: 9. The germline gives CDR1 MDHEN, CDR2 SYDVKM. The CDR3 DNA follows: TGTGCCAGCATTGCGGACAGGGTCGGGGGAAACACCATATATTTT. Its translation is CASIADRVGGNTIYF.

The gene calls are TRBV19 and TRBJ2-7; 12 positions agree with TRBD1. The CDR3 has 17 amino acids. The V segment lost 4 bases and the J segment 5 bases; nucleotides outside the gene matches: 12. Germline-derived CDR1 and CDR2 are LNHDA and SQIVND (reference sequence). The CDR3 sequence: CASSNLGTGGLWDEQYF. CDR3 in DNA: TGTGCCAGTAGTAACCTCGGGACAGGGGGCCTATGGGACGAGCAGTACTTC.

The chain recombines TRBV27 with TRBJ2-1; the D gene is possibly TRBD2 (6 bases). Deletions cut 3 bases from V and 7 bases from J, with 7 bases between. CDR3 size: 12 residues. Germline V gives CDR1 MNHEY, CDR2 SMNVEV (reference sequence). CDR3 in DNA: TGTGCCAGCAGTTTTGGGAGGAATGAGCAGTTCTTC. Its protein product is CASSFGRNEQFF.

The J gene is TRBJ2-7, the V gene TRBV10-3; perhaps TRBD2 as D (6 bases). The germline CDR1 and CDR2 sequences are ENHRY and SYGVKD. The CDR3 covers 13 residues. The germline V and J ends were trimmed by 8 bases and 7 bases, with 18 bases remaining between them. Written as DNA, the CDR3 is TGTGCCATCGGCGGGACTTTGAATATGGAGCAGTACTTC. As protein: CAIGGTLNMEQYF.

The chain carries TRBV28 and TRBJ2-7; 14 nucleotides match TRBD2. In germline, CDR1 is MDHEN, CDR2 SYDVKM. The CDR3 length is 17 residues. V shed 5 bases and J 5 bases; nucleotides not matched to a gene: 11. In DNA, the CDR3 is TGTGCCAGCAGTCTAACGAACGGACTAGCGGGAGGCCACGAGCAGTACTTC. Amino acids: CASSLTNGLAGGHEQYF.

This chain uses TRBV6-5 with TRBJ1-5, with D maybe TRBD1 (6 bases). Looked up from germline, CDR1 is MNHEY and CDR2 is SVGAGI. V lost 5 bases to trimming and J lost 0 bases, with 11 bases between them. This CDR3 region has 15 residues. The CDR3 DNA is TGTGCCAGCAGTCGGACAGCCGATAGCAATCAGCCCCAGCATTTT. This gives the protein CASSRTADSNQPQHF.

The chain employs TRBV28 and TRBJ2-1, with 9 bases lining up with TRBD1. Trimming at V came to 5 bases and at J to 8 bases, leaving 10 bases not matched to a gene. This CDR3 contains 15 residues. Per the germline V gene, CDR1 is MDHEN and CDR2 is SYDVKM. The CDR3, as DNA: TGTGCCAGCAGTCGACCGGGACAGGGAATCTATGAGCAGTTCTTC. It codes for CASSRPGQGIYEQFF.

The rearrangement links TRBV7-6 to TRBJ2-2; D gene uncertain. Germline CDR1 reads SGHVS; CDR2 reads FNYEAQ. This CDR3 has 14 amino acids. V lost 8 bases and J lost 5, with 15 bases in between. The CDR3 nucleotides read TGTGCCAGCCAAGGTTCCCCCGGGACCGGGGAGCTGTTTTTT. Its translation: CASQGSPGTGELFF.